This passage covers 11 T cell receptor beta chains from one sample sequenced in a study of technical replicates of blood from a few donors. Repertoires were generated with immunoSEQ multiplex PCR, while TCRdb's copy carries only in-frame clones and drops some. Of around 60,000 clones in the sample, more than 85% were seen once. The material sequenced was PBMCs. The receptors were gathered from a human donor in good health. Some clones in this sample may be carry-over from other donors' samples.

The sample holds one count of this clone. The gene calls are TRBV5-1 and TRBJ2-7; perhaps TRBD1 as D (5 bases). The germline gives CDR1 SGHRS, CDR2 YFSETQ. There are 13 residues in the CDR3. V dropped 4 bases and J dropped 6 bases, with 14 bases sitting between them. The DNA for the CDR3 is TGCGCCAGCAGCCCCCCTGGGGCAGGCGAGCAGTACTTC. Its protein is CASSPPGAGEQYF.

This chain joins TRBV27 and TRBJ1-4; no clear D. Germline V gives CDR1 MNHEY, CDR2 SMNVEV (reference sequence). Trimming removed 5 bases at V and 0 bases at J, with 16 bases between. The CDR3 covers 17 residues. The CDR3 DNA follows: TGTGCCAGCAGTCTCCTCGGGGAGGTACCAACTAATGAAAAACTGTTTTTT. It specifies CASSLLGEVPTNEKLFF.

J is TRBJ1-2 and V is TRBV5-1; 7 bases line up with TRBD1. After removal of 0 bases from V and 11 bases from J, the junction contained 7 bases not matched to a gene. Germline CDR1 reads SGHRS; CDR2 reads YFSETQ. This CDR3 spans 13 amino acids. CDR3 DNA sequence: TGCGCCAGCAGCTTGGAAGTGGGGGACAGATACACCTTC. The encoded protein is CASSLEVGDRYTF.

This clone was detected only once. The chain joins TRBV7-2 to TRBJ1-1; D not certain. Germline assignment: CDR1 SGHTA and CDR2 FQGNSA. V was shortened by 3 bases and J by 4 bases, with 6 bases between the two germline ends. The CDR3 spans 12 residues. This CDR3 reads CASSFTGTEAFF. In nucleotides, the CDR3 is TGTGCCAGCAGCTTTACGGGCACTGAAGCTTTCTTT.

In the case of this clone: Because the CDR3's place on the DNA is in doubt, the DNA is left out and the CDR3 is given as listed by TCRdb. This chain's CDR3 is CTSSQEVAGGSTDTQYF. The V and J genes are TRBV1 and TRBJ2-3; TRBD2, the D gene given by the table, was not confirmed from the DNA. TRBV1 is labeled a pseudogene. The CDR3 length equals 17 residues, ends included.

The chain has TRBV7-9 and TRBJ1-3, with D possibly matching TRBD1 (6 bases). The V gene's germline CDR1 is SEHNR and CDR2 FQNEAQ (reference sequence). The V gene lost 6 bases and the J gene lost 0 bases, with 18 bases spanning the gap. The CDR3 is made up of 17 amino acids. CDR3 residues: CASSRPGGGASGNTIYF. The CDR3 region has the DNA TGTGCCAGCAGTCGCCCGGGCGGGGGGGCCTCTGGAAACACCATATATTTT. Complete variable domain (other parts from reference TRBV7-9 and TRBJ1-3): DTGVSQNPRHKITKRGQNVTFRCDPISEHNRLYWYRQTLGQGPEFLTYFQNEAQLEKSRLLSDRFSAERPKGSFSTLEIQRTEQGDSAMYLCASSRPGGGASGNTIYFGEGSWLTVV.

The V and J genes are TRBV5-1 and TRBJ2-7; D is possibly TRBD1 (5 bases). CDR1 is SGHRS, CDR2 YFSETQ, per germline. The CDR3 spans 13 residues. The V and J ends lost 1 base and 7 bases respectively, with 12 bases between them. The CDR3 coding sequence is TGCGCCAGCAGCTTGACAACAGGTAGGGAGCAGTACTTC. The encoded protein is CASSLTTGREQYF.

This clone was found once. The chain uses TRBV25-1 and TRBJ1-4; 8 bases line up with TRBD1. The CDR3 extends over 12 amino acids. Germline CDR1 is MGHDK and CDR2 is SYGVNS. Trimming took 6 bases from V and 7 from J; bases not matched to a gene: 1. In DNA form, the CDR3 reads TGTGCCAGCAGGGACAGGGTTGAAAAACTGTTTTTT. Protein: CASRDRVEKLFF.

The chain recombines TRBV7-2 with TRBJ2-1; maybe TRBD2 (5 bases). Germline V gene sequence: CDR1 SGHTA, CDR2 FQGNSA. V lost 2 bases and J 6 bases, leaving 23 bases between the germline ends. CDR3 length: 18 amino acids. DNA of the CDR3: TGTGCCAGCAGCTTAACACTGTATAGGTCTCGGGGTGGCAATGAGCAGTTCTTC. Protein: CASSLTLYRSRGGNEQFF.

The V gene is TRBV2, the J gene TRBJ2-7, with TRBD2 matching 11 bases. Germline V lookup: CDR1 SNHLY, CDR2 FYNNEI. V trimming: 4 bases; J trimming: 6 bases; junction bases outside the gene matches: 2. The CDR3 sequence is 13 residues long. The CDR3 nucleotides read TGTGCCAGCAGTGCCGGGACTAGCGGCGAGCAGTACTTC. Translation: CASSAGTSGEQYF.

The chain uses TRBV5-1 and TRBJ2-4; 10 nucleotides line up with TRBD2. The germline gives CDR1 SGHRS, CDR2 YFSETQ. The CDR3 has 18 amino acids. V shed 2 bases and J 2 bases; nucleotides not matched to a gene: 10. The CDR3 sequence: CASSLQSIAGGTKNIQYF. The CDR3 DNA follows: TGCGCCAGCAGCTTACAAAGTATAGCGGGAGGTACCAAAAACATTCAGTACTTC. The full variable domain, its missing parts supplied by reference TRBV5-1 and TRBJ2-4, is KAGVTQTPRYLIKTRGQQVTLSCSPISGHRSVSWYQQTPGQGLQFLFEYFSETQRNKGNFPGRFSGRQFSNSRSEMNVSTLELGDSALYLCASSLQSIAGGTKNIQYFGAGTRLSVL.